This T cell receptor beta chain was observed in a study of cytomegalovirus exposure and HLA in healthy donors. The repertoire was sequenced with immunoSEQ multiplex PCR; TCRdb's copy has only in-frame clones and lacks some. Of over 75,000 clones listed, 85% are singletons. This CDR3 is built from 14 residues. The V end was cut by 5 bases, the J end by 2 bases, with 13 bases between. Germline values: CDR1 LNHDA, CDR2 SQIVND (reference sequence). The sample consisted of PBMCs. The source of this sequence is a man younger than 35 in good health and CMV-seropositive. V and J are TRBV19 and TRBJ2-7; D is unclear. CDR3 nucleotide sequence: TGTGCCAGTAGTTTGGCCGATGGGCCCTACGAGCAGTACTTC. Translated: CASSLADGPYEQYF.